The present T cell receptor (beta chain) was sequenced within a study of cytomegalovirus exposure and HLA in healthy donors. Whole-study findings and limits: For most subjects, TCR beta sequences were reported to predict HLA-A and HLA-B alleles with accuracy. Fewer N-insertions than the roughly 670-donor mean were reportedly shown by an Asian-associated ancestry cluster in a later analysis.

The V gene lost 2 bases and the J gene lost 3 bases, with 17 bases spanning the gap. CDR1 is MNHEY, CDR2 SVGAGI, per germline. The CDR3 runs 16 residues. In regard to this clone: Its antigen is unknown.

Primers included in the PCR were 60 Vbeta and 13 Jbeta primers. Assay: immunoSEQ multiplex PCR; the TCRdb copy retains only in-frame clones and omits some. The data contain about 200,000 clones, 75% to 85% of them singletons. The genes are TRBV6-5 and TRBJ2-7; perhaps TRBD2 as D (5 bases). This TCR was sampled from a male donor in good health and CMV-seropositive. Material for sequencing was PBMCs. The chain's CDR3 is CASSYLGSEGLYEQYF. As DNA, the CDR3 is TGTGCCAGCAGTTACCTGGGGTCTGAGGGCCTCTACGAGCAGTACTTC.